Shown below are 2 T cell receptor beta chains from a single sample sequenced in a study of beta chain features in type 1 diabetes (dated by TCRdb to 2017 to 2018). The research as a whole found: In all four CD4+ subsets, TCRB CDR3 length was moderately but significantly shorter in type 1 diabetes patients.

For these TCRs, the target antigens are not known. Receptor amplification or capture employed the immunoSEQ multiplex PCR assay. The High Capacity cDNA Reverse Transcription Kit was used to reverse transcribe all of the isolated RNA, meaning that expressed TCRB transcripts were what got sequenced. TCRdb re-hosts the immuneACCESS table, in-frame sequences only. Its copies lack some clones; in the studies checked, an unresolved V gene accounts for under half of them, and the cause for the rest is not known. The sample yields hundreds of thousands of clones; over 13% were counted once. The ten largest clones capture 0.03% to 0.04% of the sample. The sequenced sample consisted of naive CD4+ T cells from blood. The label giving this sample's cell subset or site can be read as: true naive CD4+ T cells. All receptors derive from a young man with type 1 diabetes.

This clone was picked up a small number of times. This chain joins TRBV30 and TRBJ2-1, with 12 bases identical to TRBD2. The junction had 11 bases not matched to a gene; V was cut back by 3 bases and J by 8 bases. The germline V gene encodes CDR1 GTSNPN and CDR2 SVGIG (reference sequence). The CDR3 is 16 amino acids. The CDR3 loop reads CAWSTGLAGPDDEQFF. The CDR3, as DNA: TGTGCCTGGAGCACGGGACTAGCGGGCCCCGATGATGAGCAGTTCTTC.

Note on this clone: This same CDR3 is encoded by further DNA sequences in the sample. The chain carries TRBV6-5 and TRBJ2-1; D may be TRBD2 (5 bases). Per the germline V gene, CDR1 is MNHEY and CDR2 is SVGAGI. The CDR3 covers 16 residues. The germline V and J ends were trimmed by 0 bases and 1 base, with 10 bases remaining between them. This chain's CDR3 is CASSYSTSGSYNEQFF. The CDR3 nucleotides read TGTGCCAGCAGTTACTCGACGTCGGGATCCTACAATGAGCAGTTCTTC.